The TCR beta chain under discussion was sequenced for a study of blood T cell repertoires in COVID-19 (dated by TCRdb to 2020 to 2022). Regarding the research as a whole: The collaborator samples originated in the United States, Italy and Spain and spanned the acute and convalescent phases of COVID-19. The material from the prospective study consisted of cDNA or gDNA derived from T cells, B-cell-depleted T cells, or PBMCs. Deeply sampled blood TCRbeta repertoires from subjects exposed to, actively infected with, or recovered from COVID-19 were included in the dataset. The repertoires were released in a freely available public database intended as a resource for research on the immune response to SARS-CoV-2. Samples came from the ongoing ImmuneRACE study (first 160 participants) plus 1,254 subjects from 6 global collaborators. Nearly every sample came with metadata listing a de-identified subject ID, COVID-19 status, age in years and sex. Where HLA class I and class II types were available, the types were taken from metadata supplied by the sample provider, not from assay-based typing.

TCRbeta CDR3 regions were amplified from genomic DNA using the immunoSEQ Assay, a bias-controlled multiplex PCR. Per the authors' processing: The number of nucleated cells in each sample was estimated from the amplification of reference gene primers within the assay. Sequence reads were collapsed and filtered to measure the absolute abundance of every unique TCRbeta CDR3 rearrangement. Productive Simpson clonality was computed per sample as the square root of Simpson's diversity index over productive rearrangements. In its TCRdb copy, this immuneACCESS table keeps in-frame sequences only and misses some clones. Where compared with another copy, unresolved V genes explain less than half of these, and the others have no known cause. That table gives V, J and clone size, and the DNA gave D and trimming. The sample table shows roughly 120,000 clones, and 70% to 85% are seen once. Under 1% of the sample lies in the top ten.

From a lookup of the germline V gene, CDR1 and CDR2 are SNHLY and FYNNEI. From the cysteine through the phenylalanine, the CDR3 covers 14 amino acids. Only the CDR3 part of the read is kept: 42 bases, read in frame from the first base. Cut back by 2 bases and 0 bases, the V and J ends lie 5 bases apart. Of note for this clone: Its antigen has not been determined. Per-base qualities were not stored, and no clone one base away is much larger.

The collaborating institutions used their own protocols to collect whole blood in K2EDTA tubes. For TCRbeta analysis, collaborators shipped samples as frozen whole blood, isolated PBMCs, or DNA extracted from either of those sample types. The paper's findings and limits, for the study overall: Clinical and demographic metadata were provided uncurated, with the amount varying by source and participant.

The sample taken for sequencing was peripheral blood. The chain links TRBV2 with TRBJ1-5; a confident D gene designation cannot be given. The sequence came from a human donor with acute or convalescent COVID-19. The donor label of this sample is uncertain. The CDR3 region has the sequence CASSEIYSNQPQHF. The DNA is TGTGCCAGCAGTGAAATTTATAGCAATCAGCCCCAGCATTTT.